This T cell receptor beta chain was sequenced during a study of beta chain features in type 1 diabetes. Study at large: Examination spanned over 85,000,000 sorted cells from all samples. The study, taken as a whole, reports: In type 1 diabetes patients, VDJ junctions had fewer insertions; deletions at these junctions were more frequent.

CDR3 length: 14 amino acids. The ends were cut back, 5 bases at V and 3 bases at J, with 13 bases in the middle. CDR1 is SGHVS and CDR2 is FQNEAQ in the germline V gene. CD4+ naive, central memory, regulatory and stem cell-like memory cells were sorted via CD45RO/CCR7/CD25/CD127/CD95/CD27. This clone turned up a few times. The antigen is undetermined. Expressed TCRB transcripts were sequenced because the isolated RNA had all been reverse transcribed beforehand. Naive, central memory and regulatory T cell samples produced a mean of about 3.5 million reads. Profiled with immunoSEQ multiplex PCR; TCRdb holds only in-frame clones, not every one. The sample has hundreds of thousands of clones; 14% are singletons.

J is TRBJ2-5 and V is TRBV7-8, with D perhaps TRBD1 (5 bases). The specimen was central memory CD4+ T cells from blood. This TCR derives from a man younger than 45 in good health. The CDR3 DNA follows: TGTGCCAGCAGCCCCCAGACAGTTAAAGAGACCCAGTACTTC. It translates to CASSPQTVKETQYF.